The clone carrying this TCR beta chain has a count of ten or more. What it binds is not known. Germline V gene sequence: CDR1 SGHKS, CDR2 YYEKEE (reference sequence). The germline V and J ends were trimmed by 0 bases and 4 bases, with 10 bases remaining between them. This CDR3 comprises 14 residues. TCR beta VDJ and CDR3 were profiled, and genomic DNA was the template. TCRdb re-derived calls from the reads in MiXCR, one entry per CDR3 protein. The sample holds approximately 170,000 distinct CDR3 sequences, about half seen once. Patients included in sequencing had previously demonstrated CD8+CD57+ cell expansion by flow cytometry. Receipt of therapy had not occurred in any patient by the time of blood sampling. This entry is derived from a study of CD8+CD57+ T cells in acquired aplastic anemia. Study observations and caveats: There were over 25 CD8+ CDR3 sequences that occurred in both patients and controls.

The specimen sequenced was sorted CD4+, CD8+, or CD8+CD57+ T cells (not recorded which) from PBMCs. This rearrangement joins TRBV5-5 to TRBJ2-5; D not certain. The TCR sequence derives from a human donor with aplastic anemia. For the CDR3, the DNA is TGTGCCAGCAGCTTGGGGGGAAGTCGAGAGACCCAGTACTTC. Its protein is CASSLGGSRETQYF.